These 8 T cell receptor beta chains share one sample of origin, sequenced in a study of neurological immune-mediated disorders. MiXCR was run by TCRdb on the 5' RACE reads, yielding one entry per CDR3 protein. The sample lists under 80,000 distinct CDR3 sequences; under 5% were seen once. Sequenced input: PBMCs. Receptors originate from a woman aged 45-60 years with multiple sclerosis.

This clonotype was counted at least ten times. The CDR3 region is CAISAGEPYEQYV. CDR3 coding DNA: TGTGCCATCAGTGCTGGGGAACCCTACGAGCAGTACGTC. The chain uses TRBV10-3 and TRBJ2-7; unclear D gene. V lost 4 bases and J lost 2, with 9 bases in between. The CDR3 is 13 residues long. Looked up from germline, CDR1 is ENHRY and CDR2 is SYGVKD.

This clonotype was detected ten times or more. V is TRBV5-1 and J is TRBJ2-2; 13 positions match TRBD2. With 3 bases clipped from V and 5 bases from J, the junction kept 16 bases outside the gene matches. Germline CDR1 and CDR2: SGHRS and YFSETQ. The CDR3 spans 20 residues. CDR3 sequence reads: CASSYEIPETSGGATGELFF. The CDR3 DNA reads TGCGCCAGCAGCTACGAAATTCCGGAAACTAGCGGGGGGGCAACCGGGGAGCTGTTTTTT.

This clonotype was found many times. V gene TRBV5-8 combines with J gene TRBJ2-7; 7 bases line up with TRBD1. The length of the CDR3 is 13 residues. The V and J ends lost 5 bases and 2 bases, in that order; junction bases with no gene match: 4. Germline CDR1 and CDR2: SGHTS and YDEGEE. The CDR3 sequence is CASSLTGTYEQYV. The DNA of the CDR3 is TGTGCCAGCAGTCTGACAGGGACCTACGAGCAGTACGTC.

This clonotype has at least ten counts. This chain links TRBV5-1 with TRBJ2-7; D unclear. Germline loops: CDR1 SGHRS, CDR2 YFSETQ. This CDR3 region has 15 residues. V was clipped by 4 bases and J by 1 base, with 15 bases between them. CDR3 DNA: TGCGCCAGCAGCCTCGCGCTGACATTTTCCTACGAGCAGTACTTC. Translating it yields CASSLALTFSYEQYF.

The V gene is TRBV5-1, the J gene TRBJ1-2; unclear D gene. Trimming shortened V by 0 bases and J by 0 bases, and 9 bases separated the two germline ends. This CDR3 is built from 15 residues. CDR1 SGHRS and CDR2 YFSETQ come from the germline V gene. The chain's CDR3 is CASSLVPEPNYGYTF. In nucleotides, the CDR3 is TGCGCCAGCAGCTTGGTCCCAGAGCCTAACTATGGCTACACCTTC.

The chain links TRBV6-6 to TRBJ2-3; no definite D call. Trimming removed 6 bases from V and 0 bases from J, with 13 bases in between. Germline CDR1 is MNHNY and CDR2 is SVGAGI (reference sequence). CDR3 length: 15 residues. This chain's CDR3 is CASRPAGSSTDTQYF. The CDR3 DNA reads TGTGCCAGCAGGCCGGCCGGCTCTAGCACAGATACGCAGTATTTT.

There are many counts of this clonotype. The V gene is TRBV5-1, the J gene TRBJ2-2; 8 bases align to TRBD1. The CDR3 spans 14 residues. Trimming took 5 bases from V and 3 from J; bases not matched to a gene: 3. Germline values: CDR1 SGHRS, CDR2 YFSETQ. The CDR3 sequence is CASRTGDYTGELFF. CDR3 DNA: TGCGCCAGCAGGACAGGGGACTACACCGGGGAGCTGTTTTTT.

This clonotype came up many times. The CDR3 DNA reads as TGTGCCAGCAGCACGAGGACAGGCCGGTTTGAAAAACTGTTTTTT. This translates into CASSTRTGRFEKLFF. The genes are TRBV7-2 and TRBJ1-4; 7 positions match TRBD1. The CDR3 covers 15 residues. Trimming took 5 bases from V and 7 from J; bases not matched to a gene: 10. The V gene's germline CDR1 is SGHTA and CDR2 FQGNSA. The full variable domain, its missing parts supplied by reference TRBV7-2 and TRBJ1-4, is GAGVSQSPSNKVTEKGKDVELRCDPISGHTALYWYRQSLGQGLEFLIYFQGNSAPDKSGLPSDRFSAERTGGSVSTLTIQRTQQEDSAVYLCASSTRTGRFEKLFFGSGTQLSVL.